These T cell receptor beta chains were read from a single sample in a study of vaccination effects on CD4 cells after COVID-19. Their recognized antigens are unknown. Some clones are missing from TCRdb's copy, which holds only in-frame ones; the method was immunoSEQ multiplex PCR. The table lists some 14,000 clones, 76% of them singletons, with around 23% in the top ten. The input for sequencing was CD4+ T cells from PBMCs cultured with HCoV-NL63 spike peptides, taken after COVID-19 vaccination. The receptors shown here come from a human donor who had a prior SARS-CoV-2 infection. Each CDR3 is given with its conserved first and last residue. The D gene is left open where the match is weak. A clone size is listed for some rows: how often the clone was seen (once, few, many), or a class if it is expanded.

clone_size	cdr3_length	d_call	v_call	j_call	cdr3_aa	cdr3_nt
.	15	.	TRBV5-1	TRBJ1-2	CASSLGTGTIYGYTF	TGCGCCAGCAGCTTGGGGACCGGAACTATCTATGGCTACACCTTC
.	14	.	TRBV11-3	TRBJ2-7	CASTGGQPYYEQYF	TGTGCCAGCACCGGCGGACAGCCCTACTACGAGCAGTACTTC
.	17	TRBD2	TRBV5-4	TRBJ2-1	CASSPRTSGGAYNEQFF	TGTGCCAGCAGCCCCCGGACTAGCGGGGGGGCCTACAATGAGCAGTTCTTC
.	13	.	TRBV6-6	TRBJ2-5	CASSPTGEETQYF	TGTGCCAGCAGCCCCACGGGGGAAGAGACCCAGTACTTC
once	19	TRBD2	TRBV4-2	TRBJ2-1	CASSQETRAGNPTYNEQFF	TGTGCCAGCAGCCAAGAAACACGAGCGGGGAACCCCACCTACAATGAGCAGTTCTTC
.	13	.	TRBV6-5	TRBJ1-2	CASLNRQGYGYTF	TGTGCCAGCCTGAACAGGCAAGGCTATGGCTACACCTTC
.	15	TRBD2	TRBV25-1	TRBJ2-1	CASSDSRGDYNEQFF	TGTGCCAGCAGTGATAGCCGGGGGGATTACAATGAGCAGTTCTTC
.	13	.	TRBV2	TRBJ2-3	CASKASPFGTQYF	TGTGCCAGCAAGGCTAGTCCCTTTGGTACGCAGTATTTT
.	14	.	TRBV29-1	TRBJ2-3	CSVGAGQRGDTQYF	TGCAGCGTGGGCGCGGGACAGCGCGGAGATACGCAGTATTTT
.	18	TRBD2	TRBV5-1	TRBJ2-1	CASSLALGAGGFWDEQFF	TGCGCCAGCAGCTTGGCTCTTGGGGCGGGAGGATTCTGGGATGAGCAGTTCTTC
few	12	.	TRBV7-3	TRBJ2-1	CASSFRESEQFF	TGTGCCAGCAGCTTCAGAGAATCTGAGCAGTTCTTC
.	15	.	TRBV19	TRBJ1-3	CASSRSYYSGNTIYF	TGTGCCAGTAGTCGATCTTACTACTCTGGAAACACCATATATTTT
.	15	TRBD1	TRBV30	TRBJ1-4	CAWRRQGEANEKLFF	TGTGCCTGGAGGAGACAGGGCGAGGCGAATGAAAAACTGTTTTTT
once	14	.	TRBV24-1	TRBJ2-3	CATSVQDSTDTQYF	TGTGCCACCAGTGTGCAGGATAGCACAGATACGCAGTATTTT
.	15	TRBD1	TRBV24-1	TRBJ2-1	CATSDAQGASNEQFF	TGTGCCACCAGTGATGCGCAGGGGGCGTCCAATGAGCAGTTCTTC
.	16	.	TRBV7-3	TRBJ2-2	CASTVGPGVGTGELFF	TGTGCCAGCACCGTGGGCCCAGGGGTTGGAACCGGGGAGCTGTTTTTT
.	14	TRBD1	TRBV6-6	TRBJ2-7	CASSSSDRVYEQYF	TGTGCCAGCAGTTCCTCCGACAGGGTCTACGAGCAGTACTTC
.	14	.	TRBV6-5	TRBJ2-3	CASRLTGSTDTQYF	TGTGCCAGCAGGTTAACAGGTAGCACAGATACGCAGTATTTT
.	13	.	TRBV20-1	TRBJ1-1	CSASSGVNTEAFF	TGCAGTGCTAGTAGCGGGGTCAACACTGAAGCTTTCTTT
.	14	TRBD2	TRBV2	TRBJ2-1	CASVRGGSYNEQFF	TGTGCCAGCGTCCGCGGGGGGAGTTACAATGAGCAGTTCTTC
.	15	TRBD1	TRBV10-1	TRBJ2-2	CASSEPDRGPGELFF	TGCGCCAGCAGTGAGCCTGACAGGGGCCCCGGGGAGCTGTTTTTT
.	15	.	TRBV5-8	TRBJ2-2	CASTQGLTDTGELFF	TGTGCCAGCACCCAGGGTTTGACCGACACCGGGGAGCTGTTTTTT
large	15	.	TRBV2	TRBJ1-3	CASSQGLESGNTIYF	TGTGCCAGCAGCCAGGGTTTAGAATCCGGAAACACCATATATTTT
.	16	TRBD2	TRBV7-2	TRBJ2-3	CASSSFSGGLTDTQYF	TGTGCCAGCAGCTCTTTTAGCGGGGGCCTCACAGATACGCAGTATTTT
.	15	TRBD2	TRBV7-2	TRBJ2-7	CASSLKKRGAYEQYF	TGTGCCAGCAGCTTAAAAAAGCGGGGGGCCTACGAGCAGTACTTC
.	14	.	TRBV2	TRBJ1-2	CASSEAGSNYGYTF	TGTGCCAGCAGTGAAGCGGGCAGCAACTATGGCTACACCTTC